The sequence of this T cell receptor (beta chain) was determined in a study of beta chain features in type 1 diabetes. The overall study: Examination of sorted cells across all samples involved more than 85,000,000 cells. Points from the study as a whole: Possible PCR preference for shorter templates applied equally to patients and controls. Type 1 diabetes patients showed a moderate but significant shortening of TCRB CDR3s in all four CD4+ subsets.

The authors reverse transcribed all of the isolated RNA, so sequencing captured expressed TCRB transcripts. The table came from immunoSEQ multiplex PCR; TCRdb's copy has only in-frame clones and leaves some out. The top ten hold approximately 0.022% of the sample, which has under 850,000 clones, 13% seen once. Germline V CDR1 and CDR2: SGHRS, YFSETQ. The CDR3 is 13 amino acids. V was cut by 2 bases and J by 4 bases, with 10 bases left in between. This clone was recorded a few times. Its antigen is not known. A single heparinised draw of about 100 mL on average was taken per donor. CD4+ cells of the naive, central memory, regulatory and stem cell-like memory types were sorted via CD45RO/CCR7/CD25/CD127/CD95/CD27.

J is TRBJ2-7 and V is TRBV5-1; tentative D call: TRBD1 (6 bases). The sequenced sample consisted of naive CD4+ T cells from blood. The receptor was derived from a man between 18 and 35 years old with type 1 diabetes. This chain's CDR3 is CASSFGQPYEQYF. The CDR3 DNA reads as TGCGCCAGCAGCTTCGGACAGCCGTACGAGCAGTACTTC.